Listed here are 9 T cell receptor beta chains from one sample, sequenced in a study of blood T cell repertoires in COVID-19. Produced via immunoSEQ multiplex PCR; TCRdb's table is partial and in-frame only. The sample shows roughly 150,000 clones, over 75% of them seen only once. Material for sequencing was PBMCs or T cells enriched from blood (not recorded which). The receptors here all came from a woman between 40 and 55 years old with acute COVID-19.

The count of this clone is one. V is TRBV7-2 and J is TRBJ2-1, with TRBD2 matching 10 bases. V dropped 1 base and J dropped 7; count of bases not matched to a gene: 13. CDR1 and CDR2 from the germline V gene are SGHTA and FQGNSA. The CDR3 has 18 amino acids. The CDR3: CASSLDLGFSGRSNEQFF. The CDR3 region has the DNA TGTGCCAGCAGCTTAGATTTAGGGTTTAGCGGGAGGTCGAATGAGCAGTTCTTC.

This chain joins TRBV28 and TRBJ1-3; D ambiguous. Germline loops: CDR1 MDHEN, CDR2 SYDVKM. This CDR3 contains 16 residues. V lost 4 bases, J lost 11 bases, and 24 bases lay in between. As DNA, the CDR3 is TGTGCCAGCAGTTCCCCCGGGGTGGGTAGCCACCATGCCATATATTTT. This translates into CASSSPGVGSHHAIYF.

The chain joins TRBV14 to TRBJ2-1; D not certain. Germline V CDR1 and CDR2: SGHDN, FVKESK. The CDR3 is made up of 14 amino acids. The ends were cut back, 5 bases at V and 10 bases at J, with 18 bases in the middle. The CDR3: CASSDGPSRDEQFF. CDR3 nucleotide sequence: TGTGCCAGCAGCGATGGGCCCTCACGAGACGAGCAGTTCTTC.

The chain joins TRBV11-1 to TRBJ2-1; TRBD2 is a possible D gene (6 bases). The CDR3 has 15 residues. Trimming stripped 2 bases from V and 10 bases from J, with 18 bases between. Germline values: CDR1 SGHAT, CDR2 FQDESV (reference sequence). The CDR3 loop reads CASSLHTGVLGEQFF. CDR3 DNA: TGTGCCAGCAGCTTACATACGGGAGTCTTAGGGGAGCAGTTCTTC.

Here the CDR3 DNA reads TGTGCCACCAGCAGAGCTAACACCGGGGAGCTGTTTTTT. It yields the protein CATSRANTGELFF. The chain couples TRBV15 to TRBJ2-2; D ambiguous. The CDR3 spans 13 residues. V gave up 1 base and J gave up 2 bases, with 2 bases separating them. CDR1 and CDR2 (germline): LNHNV, YYDKDF (reference sequence).

CDR3 DNA sequence: TGTGCCAGCAGCTTCGAGACTGCCTCCACCAATGAGCAGTTCTTC. It yields the protein CASSFETASTNEQFF. The J gene is TRBJ2-1, the V gene TRBV11-3; D is ambiguous. V was clipped by 3 bases and J by 6 bases, with 15 bases between them. The length of the CDR3 is 15 residues. In germline, CDR1 is SGHNT, CDR2 YENEEA.

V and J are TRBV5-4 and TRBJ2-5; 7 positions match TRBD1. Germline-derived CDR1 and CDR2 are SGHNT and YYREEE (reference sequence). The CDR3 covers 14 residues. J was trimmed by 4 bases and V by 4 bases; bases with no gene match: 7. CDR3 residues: CASSKQGSRETQYF. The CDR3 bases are TGTGCCAGCAGCAAACAGGGGAGTAGAGAGACCCAGTACTTC.

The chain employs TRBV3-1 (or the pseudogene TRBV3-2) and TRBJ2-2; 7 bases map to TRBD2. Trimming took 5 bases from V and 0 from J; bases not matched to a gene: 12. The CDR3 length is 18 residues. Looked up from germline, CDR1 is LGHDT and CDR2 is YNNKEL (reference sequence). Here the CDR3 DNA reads TGTGCCAGCAGCAAGGGAGGGTGGGGGACTACGAACACCGGGGAGCTGTTTTTT. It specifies CASSKGGWGTTNTGELFF.

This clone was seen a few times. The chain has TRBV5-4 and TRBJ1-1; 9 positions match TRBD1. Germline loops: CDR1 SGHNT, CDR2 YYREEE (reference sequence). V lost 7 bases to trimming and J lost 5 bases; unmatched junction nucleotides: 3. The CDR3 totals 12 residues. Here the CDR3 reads CASRTGDTEAFF. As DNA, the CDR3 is TGTGCCAGCCGGACAGGGGATACTGAAGCTTTCTTT.